A selection of T cell receptor beta chains follows, all from one sample in a study of early T cells in non-severe SARS-CoV-2 infection. TCRdb reanalysed the 5' RACE reads using MiXCR and keeps one entry per CDR3 protein. This table holds 25,000 to 35,000 distinct CDR3 sequences, around 6.6% found once. The material sequenced was whole blood. The receptors were sampled from an adult who was a healthcare worker with PCR-confirmed SARS-CoV-2 infection or an uninfected control (not recorded which). CDR3s include the opening cysteine and the closing phenylalanine or tryptophan. The D gene is left open where the match is weak. Size is stated for part of the rows, as once, few or many counts, or as a class when the clone is expanded.

d_call clone_size j_call v_call cdr3_aa cdr3_nt
TRBD2 many TRBJ2-1 TRBV29-1 CSVLAGGLNEQFF TGCAGCGTCCTAGCGGGAGGTTTAAATGAGCAGTTCTTC
. once TRBJ2-7 TRBV4-1 CASSQVGWFPNGQYF TGCGCCAGCAGCCAAGTGGGATGGTTCCCCAACGGGCAGTACTTC
. many TRBJ2-7 TRBV28 CASRVQGQGRDEQYF TGTGCCAGCAGGGTTCAAGGGCAGGGTCGCGACGAGCAGTACTTC
. many TRBJ1-6 TRBV20-1 CSAREHSELDSPLHF TGCAGTGCTAGAGAACACTCCGAGCTTGATTCACCCCTCCACTTT
. many TRBJ1-5 TRBV12-3/TRBV12-4 CASSLDRKNQPQHF TGTGCCAGCAGTTTAGATAGGAAGAATCAGCCCCAGCATTTT
TRBD1 . TRBJ1-2 TRBV3-1 CASSQRERAAGQEPTSHYGYTF TGTGCCAGCAGCCAAAGAGAGAGGGCCGCCGGACAGGAGCCAACGAGCCACTATGGCTACACCTTC
TRBD2 many TRBJ2-5 TRBV6-6 CASSYSRLAESQETQYF TGTGCCAGCAGTTACTCGAGACTAGCGGAGAGCCAAGAGACCCAGTACTTC
TRBD1 . TRBJ1-1 TRBV7-2 CASSLALLTGRAFF TGTGCCAGCAGCTTAGCGCTCCTGACAGGGCGGGCTTTCTTT
TRBD1 . TRBJ2-7 TRBV11-3 CASSPRQGGEQYF TGTGCCAGCAGCCCCAGACAGGGGGGCGAGCAGTACTTC
TRBD1 few TRBJ2-7 TRBV6-6 CASSSRGTGDRGTWYEQYF TGTGCCAGCAGTTCCCGGGGGACCGGGGACAGGGGAACGTGGTACGAGCAGTACTTC
. . TRBJ1-2 TRBV12-3/TRBV12-4 CASRPGPYYGYTF TGTGCCAGCAGGCCGGGACCGTACTATGGCTACACCTTC
TRBD1 many TRBJ1-5 TRBV20-1 CSATDTGDQPQHF TGCAGTGCTACTGACACAGGGGATCAGCCCCAGCATTTT
. many TRBJ2-7 TRBV6-5 CASSYGQTYEQYF TGTGCCAGCAGTTACGGGCAGACCTACGAGCAGTACTTC
TRBD1 many TRBJ2-4 TRBV6-5 CASRGTGKNIQYF TGTGCCAGCAGGGGGACAGGGAAAAACATTCAGTACTTC
. many TRBJ2-7 TRBV30 CAWSVIGHEQYF TGTGCCTGGAGTGTAATCGGCCACGAGCAGTACTTC
TRBD2 . TRBJ2-1 TRBV10-3 CAISETSGIYNEQFF TGTGCCATCAGTGAAACTAGCGGGATCTACAATGAGCAGTTCTTC
TRBD2 few TRBJ2-1 TRBV19 CASSIGTSGHNEQFF TGTGCCAGTAGTATTGGGACTAGCGGCCACAATGAGCAGTTCTTC
. . TRBJ1-1 TRBV28 CASSLRNTEAFF TGTGCCAGCAGTTTAAGGAACACTGAAGCTTTCTTT
. few TRBJ2-3 TRBV5-1 CASSSKLVIFTDTQYF TGCGCCAGCAGCTCCAAACTAGTCATATTCACAGATACGCAGTATTTT
TRBD1 . TRBJ1-1 TRBV28 CASSSFDRDTEAFF TGTGCCAGCAGTTCCTTCGACAGGGACACTGAAGCTTTCTTT
TRBD1 . TRBJ2-3 TRBV5-4 CASSPPGQASTDTQYF TGTGCCAGCAGCCCACCGGGACAGGCCTCCACAGATACGCAGTATTTT
. many TRBJ2-6 TRBV28 CASSLPGANVLTF TGTGCCAGCAGTTTACCTGGGGCCAACGTCCTGACTTTC
TRBD2 many TRBJ2-5 TRBV20-1 CSALGLAGDWYETQYF TGCAGTGCTCTGGGACTAGCGGGAGATTGGTATGAGACCCAGTACTTC
TRBD1 many TRBJ2-1 TRBV28 CASRLQGAGYNEQFF TGTGCCAGCAGACTACAGGGGGCGGGGTACAATGAGCAGTTCTTC
. . TRBJ2-1 TRBV7-9 CASSPRAGPRNNEQFF TGTGCCAGCAGCCCCCGCGCGGGACCAAGGAACAATGAGCAGTTCTTC
TRBD1 many TRBJ1-3 TRBV18 CASSPQQGAGNTIYF TGTGCCAGCTCACCACAGCAGGGGGCTGGAAACACCATATATTTT
. medium-sized TRBJ2-5 TRBV6-2/TRBV6-3 CASSYDTEQAGRETQYF TGTGCCAGCAGTTACGACACGGAACAGGCTGGCAGGGAGACCCAGTACTTC
. few TRBJ2-4 TRBV12-2 CASRLMTGRFKNIQYF TGTGCAAGTCGCTTAATGACTGGAAGATTCAAAAACATTCAGTACTTC
. many TRBJ2-7 TRBV27 CASSFSGQGEQYF TGTGCCAGCAGTTTTTCAGGGCAAGGAGAGCAGTACTTC
TRBD1 many TRBJ1-1 TRBV10-1 CASSDGQGTVAFF TGCGCCAGCAGTGATGGACAGGGGACGGTGGCTTTCTTT
. many TRBJ1-1 TRBV15 CATSRASLKGGAFF TGTGCCACCAGCAGAGCTTCGCTGAAGGGTGGGGCTTTCTTT
TRBD1 many TRBJ1-4 TRBV2 CASDRGNEKLFF TGTGCCAGCGACAGGGGAAATGAAAAACTGTTTTTT
TRBD2 many TRBJ2-1 TRBV7-8 CASSTRQVGLAGVDEQFF TGTGCCAGCAGCACTCGGCAAGTGGGACTAGCGGGAGTAGATGAGCAGTTCTTC
TRBD2 many TRBJ2-7 TRBV12-3/TRBV12-4 CASSRSSGGKYEQYF TGTGCCAGCAGCCGATCTAGCGGGGGAAAATACGAGCAGTACTTC
. few TRBJ2-1 TRBV6-2/TRBV6-3 CASSGPIDGNEQFF TGTGCCAGCAGTGGACCAATAGACGGCAATGAGCAGTTCTTC
TRBD1 many TRBJ2-2 TRBV28 CASSSPGQGVGELFF TGTGCCAGCAGTTCGCCGGGACAGGGTGTCGGGGAGCTGTTTTTT
. many TRBJ2-7 TRBV7-8 CASSLQGSTYEQYF TGTGCCAGCAGCTTACAGGGGTCCACCTACGAGCAGTACTTC
. many TRBJ2-1 TRBV20-1 CSARLLNEQFF TGCAGTGCTAGACTCCTCAATGAGCAGTTCTTC
TRBD2 . TRBJ2-1 TRBV19 CASSKPGLVYYNEQFF TGTGCCAGTAGTAAACCGGGACTAGTATATTACAATGAGCAGTTCTTC
TRBD1 many TRBJ2-7 TRBV20-1 CSAYGQAAYEQYF TGCAGTGCATACGGACAGGCGGCCTACGAGCAGTACTTC
. few TRBJ2-5 TRBV7-2 CASSPSRDSETQYF TGTGCCAGCAGCCCATCTCGGGACTCAGAGACCCAGTACTTC
. few TRBJ1-2 TRBV4-1 CASSQTAIYGYTF TGCGCCAGCAGCCAGACAGCAATCTATGGCTACACCTTC
. many TRBJ1-5 TRBV20-1 CSARSGGLVQPQHF TGCAGTGCTAGATCCGGAGGGTTGGTTCAGCCCCAGCATTTT